This T cell receptor beta chain emerged from a study of vaccination effects on CD4 cells after COVID-19. Whole-study context: Everyone in the study got two shots of either the BNT162b2 or mRNA-1273 vaccine.

Trimming stripped 4 bases from V and 1 base from J, with 7 bases between. Per germline, CDR1 SGHTA and CDR2 FQGNSA. This CDR3 is built from 13 residues. Study-wide results and caveats: There was only 1 of 255 vaccine-induced clones in healthy vaccinees that cross-reacted with common cold coronaviruses.

ViraFEST assay sequencing came after antigen-specific CD4+ T cells were expanded with viral peptide pools. Following an approximately ten-day culture, CD4+ T cells were purified. In the vaccine recipients, nucleocapsid antibodies were negative and there was no prior SARS-CoV-2 infection. Days 3 and 7 saw half the medium replaced with IL-2 medium. Worth noting for this clone: Its specificity is not known.

Clones were sequenced by immunoSEQ multiplex PCR, and TCRdb holds only the in-frame ones, with some missing. The repertoire holds 73,000 or so clones, with around 81% as singletons. The TCR comes from a human donor who received a COVID-19 vaccine. This chain connects TRBV7-2 to TRBJ1-1; D remains ambiguous. This material consisted of CD4+ T cells from PBMCs cultured with SARS-CoV-2 spike peptides, taken before COVID-19 vaccination. The CDR3 coding sequence is TGTGCCAGCAGCTCAGAGGGGAACACTGAAGCTTTCTTT. Protein sequence: CASSSEGNTEAFF.